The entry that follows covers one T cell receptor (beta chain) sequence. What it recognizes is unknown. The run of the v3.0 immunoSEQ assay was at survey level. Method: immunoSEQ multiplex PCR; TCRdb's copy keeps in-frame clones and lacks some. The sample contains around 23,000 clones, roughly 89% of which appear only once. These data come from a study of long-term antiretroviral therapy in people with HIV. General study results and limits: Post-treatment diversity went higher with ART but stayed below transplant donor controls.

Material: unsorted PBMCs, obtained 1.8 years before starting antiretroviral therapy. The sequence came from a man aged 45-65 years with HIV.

In nucleotides, the CDR3 is TGTGCCAGCAGCTTTCAACCCCCACTCCGTGGCTACACCTTC. It codes for CASSFQPPLRGYTF. The chain joins TRBV5-8 to TRBJ1-2; unclear D gene. Trimming took off 2 bases at V and 7 bases at J, with 15 bases between the two ends. Germline V gene lookup returns CDR1 SGHTS and CDR2 YDEGEE. The CDR3 runs 14 residues.